Sequencing of this T cell receptor beta chain was carried out in a study of cytomegalovirus exposure and HLA in healthy donors. A few counts support this clone. Trimming stripped 5 bases from V and 1 base from J, with 26 bases between. Germline-derived CDR1 and CDR2 are SEHNR and FQNEAQ (reference sequence). The CDR3 loop spans 19 amino acids. Primers: 60 Vbeta forward and 13 Jbeta reverse. TCRdb's table, derived via immunoSEQ multiplex PCR, lists solely in-frame clones and lacks some. The repertoire consists of about 170,000 clones, with approximately 71% occurring once and the leading ten covering about 5%.

This TCR derives from a woman under 30 in good health and CMV-seropositive. The chain links TRBV7-9 to TRBJ1-1; maybe TRBD1 (6 bases). The specimen was PBMCs. The CDR3 is CASSPFPMTGSGANTEAFF. CDR3 bases: TGTGCCAGCAGCCCTTTCCCAATGACAGGTTCCGGGGCGAACACTGAAGCTTTCTTT. Filled out from reference TRBV7-9 and TRBJ1-1, the complete variable domain reads DTGVSQNPRHKITKRGQNVTFRCDPISEHNRLYWYRQTLGQGPEFLTYFQNEAQLEKSRLLSDRFSAERPKGSFSTLEIQRTEQGDSAMYLCASSPFPMTGSGANTEAFFGQGTRLTVV.